One and the same sample provided the 15 T cell receptor beta chains below, sequenced in a study of cytomegalovirus exposure and HLA in healthy donors. Primers: 60 Vbeta forward and 13 Jbeta reverse. Data came from immunoSEQ multiplex PCR; TCRdb stores just in-frame clones and leaves some out. The sample consists of fewer than 200,000 clones, around 80% of them appearing once. The specimen was PBMCs. The receptors were gathered from a woman aged 40 to 55 in good health and CMV-seronegative.

The chain uses TRBV19 and TRBJ2-7; TRBD1 might be the D (6 bases). Germline V lookup: CDR1 LNHDA, CDR2 SQIVND (reference sequence). CDR3 size: 11 residues. The V and J ends lost 7 bases and 6 bases respectively, with 10 bases between them. CDR3 in DNA: TGTGCCAGTACTCAGGGGATCGAGCAGTACTTC. Protein product: CASTQGIEQYF.

The rearrangement links TRBV13 to TRBJ2-3; 10 bases agree with TRBD1. The CDR3 loop spans 13 amino acids. The V gene's germline CDR1 is PRHDT and CDR2 FYEKMQ (reference sequence). V lost 0 bases to trimming and J lost 14 bases; unmatched junction nucleotides: 5. Written as DNA, the CDR3 is TGTGCCAGCAGCTTAGGCGGGACAGGGGAGAGGTATTTT. This codes for CASSLGGTGERYF.

V usage is TRBV2 and J usage is TRBJ2-7; TRBD1 agrees at 7 bases. The length of the CDR3 is 14 residues. V lost 2 bases to trimming and J lost 7 bases; unmatched junction nucleotides: 8. Germline lookup yields CDR1 SNHLY and CDR2 FYNNEI. As DNA, the CDR3 is TGTGCCAGCAGTGAACAACCCCCGGGACAGGAGCAGTACTTC. Residues: CASSEQPPGQEQYF.

V usage is TRBV5-1 and J usage is TRBJ2-2; maybe TRBD1 (5 bases). Per the germline V gene, CDR1 is SGHRS and CDR2 is YFSETQ. V lost 1 base and J lost 8, with 12 bases in between. This CDR3 comprises 14 residues. CDR3 nucleotide sequence: TGCGCCAGCAGCTTGTCACAGGACCGTGGGGAGCTGTTTTTT. Translation: CASSLSQDRGELFF. The full variable domain, in which reference TRBV5-1 and TRBJ2-2 provide the parts outside the CDR3, is KAGVTQTPRYLIKTRGQQVTLSCSPISGHRSVSWYQQTPGQGLQFLFEYFSETQRNKGNFPGRFSGRQFSNSRSEMNVSTLELGDSALYLCASSLSQDRGELFFGEGSRLTVL.

This chain links TRBV10-3 with TRBJ2-3; 9 bases align to TRBD1. The J segment lost 2 bases and the V segment lost 5 bases, leaving 2 bases of the junction unmatched. Germline V gene sequence: CDR1 ENHRY, CDR2 SYGVKD. The CDR3 is 14 amino acids. In nucleotides, the CDR3 is TGTGCCATCAGTCGGACAGGGGACACAGATACGCAGTATTTT. It is translated as CAISRTGDTDTQYF.

This chain links TRBV27 with TRBJ2-7, with TRBD2 matching over 8 bases. The germline V gene encodes CDR1 MNHEY and CDR2 SMNVEV (reference sequence). Unmatched junction bases numbered 7, after V lost 3 bases and J lost 0 bases. This CDR3 is 16 amino acids long. The CDR3 DNA reads TGTGCCAGCAGTTTTTCGGGGGGGCGGAGCTCCTACGAGCAGTACTTC. This encodes CASSFSGGRSSYEQYF.

The V gene is TRBV7-8, the J gene TRBJ2-7, with TRBD1 as a possible D gene (6 bases). V shed 6 bases and J shed 1 base, with 19 bases lying between them. Looked up from germline, CDR1 is SGHVS and CDR2 is FQNEAQ. The CDR3 contains 16 residues. The CDR3 region is CASSLMRAGASYEQYF. CDR3 nucleotides: TGTGCCAGCAGTCTTATGAGGGCAGGGGCTTCCTACGAGCAGTACTTC.

This clone was counted only a few times. V and J are TRBV4-2 and TRBJ1-1; D is perhaps TRBD1 (5 bases). In germline, CDR1 is LGHNA, CDR2 YNFKEQ. V was trimmed by 0 bases and J by 0 bases, leaving 14 bases between them. The CDR3 runs 17 residues. The CDR3 coding sequence is TGTGCCAGCAGCCAAGATGGGGGGGGGTCTGTGAACACTGAAGCTTTCTTT. Translation: CASSQDGGGSVNTEAFF.

The DNA for the CDR3 is TGCGCCAGCAGCTCCGGGGACAGGGAAGCGGCAGATACGCAGTATTTT. Translated: CASSSGDREAADTQYF. The V and J genes are TRBV5-1 and TRBJ2-3; 9 bases align to TRBD1. The CDR3 extends over 16 amino acids. CDR1 SGHRS and CDR2 YFSETQ come from the germline V gene. Trimming at V came to 3 bases and at J to 4 bases, leaving 9 bases not matched to a gene.

The chain recombines TRBV7-9 with TRBJ2-3; tentative D call: TRBD1 (6 bases). The V gene's germline CDR1 is SEHNR and CDR2 FQNEAQ (reference sequence). V lost 5 bases and J lost 5, with 17 bases in between. This CDR3 is built from 15 residues. The CDR3 is CASSPLLGAKDTQYF. In DNA, the CDR3 is TGTGCCAGCAGCCCCCTGCTGGGGGCGAAAGATACGCAGTATTTT.

The chain recombines TRBV5-1 with TRBJ2-5; unclear D gene. The DNA end favors TRBJ2-7, so the J call may be wrong. The CDR3 is made up of 15 amino acids. Germline CDR1 and CDR2: SGHRS and YFSETQ. CDR3 region: CASSFDSTEHYEQYF. DNA for the CDR3: TGCGCCAGCAGCTTTGATTCGACTGAGCACTACGAGCAGTACTTC.

This chain links TRBV5-4 with TRBJ1-1, with TRBD1 matching 7 bases. Trimming at V came to 5 bases and at J to 0 bases, leaving 7 bases not matched to a gene. Germline V CDR1 and CDR2: SGHNT, YYREEE (reference sequence). The CDR3 contains 15 residues. The CDR3 spells CASSQTRGMNTEAFF. In nucleotides, the CDR3 is TGTGCCAGCAGTCAAACCAGGGGGATGAACACTGAAGCTTTCTTT.

This chain joins TRBV5-1 and TRBJ2-7, with TRBD2 as a possible D gene (7 bases). This CDR3 is 15 amino acids long. With 1 base removed from V and 2 bases from J, the gap between germline ends came to 13 bases. Germline CDR1 reads SGHRS; CDR2 reads YFSETQ. The CDR3 spells CASSLRGGTTYEQYF. The CDR3 bases are TGCGCCAGCAGCTTGAGGGGGGGGACTACCTACGAGCAGTACTTC. Full variable domain (rest looked up from reference TRBV5-1 and TRBJ2-7): KAGVTQTPRYLIKTRGQQVTLSCSPISGHRSVSWYQQTPGQGLQFLFEYFSETQRNKGNFPGRFSGRQFSNSRSEMNVSTLELGDSALYLCASSLRGGTTYEQYFGPGTRLTVT.

This clone was counted a few times. The V and J genes are TRBV4-1 and TRBJ2-2, with D perhaps TRBD1 (5 bases). CDR3 length: 18 residues. Looked up from germline, CDR1 is MGHRA and CDR2 is YSYEKL. Between the trimmed V and J ends, which lost 1 base and 3 bases, there was a span of 18 bases. As DNA, the CDR3 is TGCGCCAGCAGCCAAGTTCCAGGGTTTGTTTCGGACACCGGGGAGCTGTTTTTT. Translating gives CASSQVPGFVSDTGELFF.

The rearrangement links TRBV30 to TRBJ1-4; 7 bases are shared with TRBD1. Losses at the gene ends were 4 bases for V and 6 bases for J; bases not matched to a gene: 8. The CDR3 is 14 amino acids. The germline gives CDR1 GTSNPN, CDR2 SVGIG (reference sequence). The CDR3 sequence: CAWTPQGEDEKLFF. The CDR3 DNA is TGTGCCTGGACCCCGCAGGGGGAGGATGAAAAACTGTTTTTT.